In this sample, the clone carrying this TCR beta chain turned up a few times. What it binds is not known. The authors ran a second PCR of roughly 7 to 11 cycles using a sample-barcoded 5' primer and a J-beta primer mix. TCRdb recomputed calls from the 5' RACE reads with MiXCR, one row per CDR3 protein. The table shows hundreds of thousands of distinct CDR3 sequences, with approximately 44% occurring only once. This sample stems from a study of blood T cells in healthy people across ages. Points from the study as a whole: Whereas aged donors had fewer naive CD4+ cells, long-lived donors had more of them and higher diversity.

Germline V gene lookup returns CDR1 LGHNA and CDR2 YSLEER. Trimming took off 3 bases at V and 0 bases at J, with 16 bases between the two ends. This CDR3 has 17 amino acids. Material: blood. The clonotype comes from a man aged 55 to 69 in good health. The genes are TRBV4-3 and TRBJ2-3, with no clear D. In DNA, the CDR3 is TGCGCCAGCAGCCAGAGGATAATGCGCGACAGCACAGATACGCAGTATTTT. Its protein is CASSQRIMRDSTDTQYF.